This T cell receptor (beta chain) was documented in a study of blood T cell repertoires in COVID-19. The study drew participants aged roughly 18 to 95 years from some 23 US areas. Details on this clone: The junction differs from germline at one of its ends, possibly a read error.

The CDR3 covers 8 residues. The germline gives CDR1 DFQATT, CDR2 SNEGSKA (reference sequence). Original processing methods: Cell counts per sample came from amplifying reference gene primers. Assay: immunoSEQ multiplex PCR; the TCRdb copy retains only in-frame clones and omits some. V, J and clone size are taken as reported in that table, and D and trimming were inferred from the DNA itself. Of approximately 220,000 clones listed, 65% to 90% are singletons. The J gene is TRBJ1-2, the V gene TRBV20-1; a weak D match, TRBD1 (5 bases). The sample was PBMCs or T cells enriched from blood (not recorded which). The receptor was isolated from a woman aged 40 to 50 with acute COVID-19. The CDR3 DNA follows: TGCAGTGCTGGCGCAGGGCACTTC. Translated: CSAGAGHF.